This TCR beta chain was sequenced in a study of beta chain features in type 1 diabetes. Study context: Over all samples combined, 90 million to 140 million sorted cells were examined.

TCRB transcripts that were expressed got sequenced, as all of the isolated RNA had been reverse transcribed. Generated by immunoSEQ multiplex PCR, the TCRdb table keeps only in-frame clones and is missing some. The table records a few hundred thousand clones, 8.5% to 10% of them present only once. CDR1 and CDR2 from the germline V gene are MDHEN and SYDVKM. This CDR3 comprises 13 residues. Trimming stripped 6 bases from V and 5 bases from J, with 13 bases between. This clone has only a few counts. What it recognizes is unknown. General study findings and limits: A moderate, significant TCRB CDR3 shortening appeared in type 1 diabetes across four CD4+ subsets.

The sequencing sample was made of central memory CD4+ T cells from blood. This clonotype was sampled from a man aged 25 to 40 with type 1 diabetes. The chain couples TRBV28 to TRBJ1-2; D perhaps matches TRBD1 (6 bases). CDR3 nucleotides: TGTGCCAGCAGCGGGGACACGGCTTATGGCTACACCTTC. It encodes CASSGDTAYGYTF.